This T cell receptor beta chain was captured by sequencing in a study of blood T cell repertoires in COVID-19. Across the study: T cells, B-cell-depleted T cells, or PBMCs supplied cDNA or gDNA.

This clone has a single count. All enrollees were about 18 to 95 years old and from 25 or so US areas. Donors were grouped by their self-reported clinical history. Germline CDR1 SQVTM, CDR2 ANQGSEA. This CDR3 spans 13 amino acids. J gave up 4 bases and V 6 bases, and 7 bases lay outside the gene matches. Authors' methods: Reference gene primer amplification in the assay estimated nucleated cell counts. The protocol was immunoSEQ multiplex PCR, while the TCRdb copy is restricted to in-frame clones and leaves out a portion. That table gives V, J and clone size, and the DNA gave D and trimming. The sample includes almost 400,000 clones, over 75% seen only once; the top ten take more than 0.85%.

What was sequenced was PBMCs or T cells enriched from blood (not recorded which). This sequence originates from a woman in her twenties or thirties with acute COVID-19. V usage is TRBV29-1 and J usage is TRBJ1-2; 8 bases are shared with TRBD1. The CDR3 nucleotides are TGCAGCGTATGGGTGGGACAGGTCTATGGCTACACCTTC. The encoded protein is CSVWVGQVYGYTF.